One sample yielded the 27 T cell receptor beta chains listed below, sequenced in a study of shared T cell receptors in the human thymus. Method: immunoSEQ multiplex PCR; TCRdb's copy keeps in-frame clones and lacks some. Here the sample spans 500,000 to 550,000 clones, around 78% being singletons. These data were likewise used in another study, on human thymus T cells.

Source material: thymocytes. These receptors were taken from a boy under three years old with a congenital heart defect.

The chain couples TRBV4-2 to TRBJ2-7, with 9 nucleotides matching TRBD2. The CDR3 covers 16 residues. Trimming removed 0 bases from V and 2 bases from J; junction bases left unmatched: 5. From germline, CDR1 is LGHNA and CDR2 YNFKEQ. CDR3: CASSQERREGPYEQYF. The CDR3 DNA is TGTGCCAGCAGCCAAGAGAGGCGGGAGGGCCCCTACGAGCAGTACTTC.

The gene calls are TRBV29-1 and TRBJ1-1; 7 bases line up with TRBD1. V lost 1 base and J lost 5; bases outside the gene matches: 13. This CDR3 spans 16 amino acids. Germline CDR1 reads SQVTM; CDR2 reads ANQGSEA. CDR3: CSVEGGPQGKGTEAFF. CDR3 nucleotides: TGCAGCGTTGAAGGAGGGCCACAGGGGAAAGGGACTGAAGCTTTCTTT.

The chain combines TRBV7-2 with TRBJ2-7, with 8 bases matching TRBD1. V gave up 3 bases and J gave up 4 bases; unmatched junction bases: 8. CDR3 length equals 15 residues. Germline V CDR1 and CDR2: SGHTA, FQGNSA. CDR3 sequence reads: CASSFRDRKIYEQYF. Written as DNA, the CDR3 is TGTGCCAGCAGCTTCCGGGACAGGAAGATTTACGAGCAGTACTTC.

The chain carries TRBV6-5 and TRBJ2-1; 8 bases agree with TRBD2. The V gene end was trimmed by 6 bases and the J gene end by 3 bases; junction bases not matched to a gene: 7. CDR1 is MNHEY, CDR2 SVGAGI, per germline. This CDR3 comprises 15 residues. This CDR3 reads CASSLGGTSYNEQFF. The CDR3, as DNA: TGTGCCAGCAGCCTCGGGGGGACTAGCTACAATGAGCAGTTCTTC.

The chain couples TRBV4-3 to TRBJ2-7; TRBD2 might be the D (6 bases). The CDR3 totals 18 residues. Germline CDR1 LGHNA, CDR2 YSLEER. V lost 1 base and J lost 3, with 22 bases in between. The CDR3 loop reads CASSQGKPGAGGNYEQYF. In DNA, the CDR3 is TGCGCCAGCAGCCAAGGGAAGCCTGGGGCCGGGGGTAACTACGAGCAGTACTTC.

The chain recombines TRBV20-1 with TRBJ2-5; weak D call: TRBD2 (6 bases). This CDR3 is 11 amino acids long. CDR1 and CDR2 (germline): DFQATT, SNEGSKA (reference sequence). CDR3 in DNA: TGCAGCGTAGCGGAGCAAGAGACCCAGTACTTC. Protein: CSVAEQETQYF.

This chain uses TRBV7-8 with TRBJ2-1, with 9 bases fitting TRBD2. In germline, CDR1 is SGHVS, CDR2 FQNEAQ. The CDR3 sequence is 16 residues long. The J segment lost 4 bases and the V segment lost 5 bases, leaving 9 bases of the junction unmatched. In DNA, the CDR3 is TGTGCCAGCAGCCAAGCACTAGCGGGCCTATACAATGAGCAGTTCTTC. This codes for CASSQALAGLYNEQFF.

The chain carries TRBV30 and TRBJ2-5, with 9 positions matching TRBD1. The germline gives CDR1 GTSNPN, CDR2 SVGIG (reference sequence). V lost 7 bases, J lost 1 base, and 7 bases stayed unmatched. The CDR3 sequence is 14 residues long. The CDR3 spells CAYHGTGSQETQYF. DNA for the CDR3: TGTGCCTACCATGGGACAGGGTCCCAAGAGACCCAGTACTTC. The variable domain in full, with the rest retrieved from reference TRBV30 and TRBJ2-5, is SQTIHQWPATLVQPVGSPLSLECTVEGTSNPNLYWYRQAAGRGLQLLFYSVGIGQISSEVPQNLSASRPQDRQFILSSKKLLLSDSGFYLCAYHGTGSQETQYFGPGTRLLVL.

The rearrangement joins TRBV7-2 to TRBJ1-2, with D possibly being TRBD1 (6 bases). The length of the CDR3 is 16 residues. From germline, CDR1 is SGHTA and CDR2 FQGNSA. Trimming left V 2 bases short and J 1 base short, with 14 bases between. In DNA, the CDR3 is TGTGCCAGCAGCTTAAGCCCGGTACAGGGTAACTATGGCTACACCTTC. Translating it yields CASSLSPVQGNYGYTF. The complete variable domain, with remaining parts taken from reference TRBV7-2 and TRBJ1-2, reads GAGVSQSPSNKVTEKGKDVELRCDPISGHTALYWYRQSLGQGLEFLIYFQGNSAPDKSGLPSDRFSAERTGGSVSTLTIQRTQQEDSAVYLCASSLSPVQGNYGYTFGSGTRLTVV.

The chain couples TRBV4-3 to TRBJ1-3, with TRBD1 as a possible D gene (5 bases). This CDR3 has 20 amino acids. The germline V and J ends were trimmed by 0 bases and 3 bases, with 24 bases remaining between them. Germline V CDR1 and CDR2: LGHNA, YSLEER. CDR3 region: CASSQEGQTADLQRGNTIYF. The CDR3 DNA follows: TGCGCCAGCAGCCAAGAGGGCCAGACAGCCGATCTGCAGCGTGGAAACACCATATATTTT.

This chain connects TRBV29-1 to TRBJ2-1, with TRBD2 identical over 9 bases. There are 15 residues in the CDR3. CDR1 SQVTM and CDR2 ANQGSEA come from the germline V gene. Unmatched junction bases numbered 6, after V lost 6 bases and J lost 0 bases. CDR3: CSVLAGNSSYNEQFF. The CDR3, as DNA: TGCAGCGTGCTAGCGGGGAATAGCTCCTACAATGAGCAGTTCTTC.

The chain employs TRBV30 and TRBJ2-5; the match to TRBD2 covers 9 bases. Unmatched junction bases numbered 10, after V lost 3 bases and J lost 5 bases. The CDR3 loop spans 15 amino acids. Germline V gene sequence: CDR1 GTSNPN, CDR2 SVGIG (reference sequence). CDR3 protein: CAWSRRGRAGETQYF. The CDR3 nucleotides are TGTGCCTGGAGCAGGCGCGGGAGGGCCGGGGAGACCCAGTACTTC.

The genes are TRBV19 and TRBJ1-5, with 7 bases aligning to TRBD1. This CDR3 spans 17 amino acids. The J segment lost 3 bases and the V segment lost 4 bases, leaving 12 bases of the junction unmatched. Germline CDR1 and CDR2: LNHDA and SQIVND (reference sequence). The DNA for the CDR3 is TGTGCCAGTAGTAGGGGAGACAGGGAATGGTACAATCAGCCCCAGCATTTT. It yields the protein CASSRGDREWYNQPQHF.

The V gene is TRBV27, the J gene TRBJ2-7; possible D gene TRBD1, 6 bases. CDR3 length equals 15 residues. The V end lost 2 bases, the J end lost 0 bases, and 11 bases lay between the germline ends. The V gene's germline CDR1 is MNHEY and CDR2 SMNVEV (reference sequence). The CDR3 region has the DNA TGTGCCAGCAGTTTAGAATGGGGGCCCTCCTACGAGCAGTACTTC. Protein sequence: CASSLEWGPSYEQYF.

The chain carries TRBV9 and TRBJ2-7; possibly TRBD2 for D (5 bases). CDR1 and CDR2 (germline): SGDLS, YYNGEE. The CDR3 is 11 residues long. Trimming took off 3 bases at V and 5 bases at J, with 6 bases between the two ends. The CDR3, as DNA: TGTGCCAGCAGCGACGGGGACGAGCAGTACTTC. This gives the protein CASSDGDEQYF.

The chain carries TRBV27 and TRBJ2-2; 7 bases are a match to TRBD2. Germline V gene data show CDR1 as MNHEY and CDR2 as SMNVEV (reference sequence). This CDR3 comprises 17 residues. Trimming at V came to 0 bases and at J to 9 bases, leaving 13 bases not matched to a gene. The CDR3: CASSLSFGTTQRRELFF. In nucleotides, the CDR3 is TGTGCCAGCAGTTTATCGTTTGGGACTACCCAGAGGAGGGAGCTGTTTTTT.

The CDR3 here is CASSTELLGSTDTQYF. CDR3 bases: TGTGCCAGCAGCACTGAGCTGCTAGGTAGCACAGATACGCAGTATTTT. The J gene is TRBJ2-3, the V gene TRBV5-4; D gene uncertain. Between the trimmed V and J ends, which lost 4 bases and 0 bases, there was a span of 15 bases. The germline V gene has CDR1 SGHNT and CDR2 YYREEE (reference sequence). CDR3 length: 16 residues. The full variable domain, with the rest looked up from reference TRBV5-4 and TRBJ2-3, is ETGVTQSPTHLIKTRGQQVTLRCSSQSGHNTVSWYQQALGQGPQFIFQYYREEENGRGNFPPRFSGLQFPNYSSELNVNALELDDSALYLCASSTELLGSTDTQYFGPGTRLTVL.

The CDR3 DNA reads as TGTGCCAGCAGTCCCCGCCCGGGGACTAGCGGCCAGGGAGAGCAGTACTTC. This encodes CASSPRPGTSGQGEQYF. The rearrangement uses TRBV25-1 and TRBJ2-7, with 11 nucleotides matching TRBD2. This CDR3 has 17 residues. The trim removed 5 bases at V and 7 bases at J, leaving 16 bases unmatched. Germline CDR1 is MGHDK and CDR2 is SYGVNS.

The chain couples TRBV4-1 to TRBJ2-1; a possible D gene is TRBD2 (5 bases). The germline V and J ends were trimmed by 0 bases and 8 bases, with 17 bases remaining between them. The CDR3 runs to 16 residues. Germline V gene data show CDR1 as MGHRA and CDR2 as YSYEKL. The CDR3 here is CASSQDGRMEVHEQFF. CDR3 nucleotides: TGCGCCAGCAGCCAAGATGGGCGTATGGAGGTCCATGAGCAGTTCTTC.

This clone has only a few counts. CDR3 protein: CASTPTGPRAHTDTQYF. CDR3 coding DNA: TGTGCCAGCACACCGACCGGCCCGAGGGCACACACAGATACGCAGTATTTT. The chain has TRBV2 and TRBJ2-3; maybe TRBD2 (5 bases). The CDR3 consists of 17 residues. V dropped 7 bases and J dropped 2 bases, with 22 bases sitting between them. Germline loops: CDR1 SNHLY, CDR2 FYNNEI. The full variable domain, rest sourced from reference TRBV2 and TRBJ2-3, is EPEVTQTPSHQVTQMGQEVILRCVPISNHLYFYWYRQILGQKVEFLVSFYNNEISEKSEIFDDQFSVERPDGSNFTLKIRSTKLEDSAMYFCASTPTGPRAHTDTQYFGPGTRLTVL.

The gene calls are TRBV11-1 and TRBJ2-2; 13 nucleotides match TRBD2. CDR1 SGHAT and CDR2 FQDESV come from the germline V gene (reference sequence). V gave up 2 bases and J gave up 4 bases; unmatched junction bases: 7. The length of the CDR3 is 18 residues. CDR3 sequence reads: CASSLPILAGGLTGELFF. CDR3 DNA: TGTGCCAGCAGCTTACCCATACTAGCGGGAGGGCTCACCGGGGAGCTGTTTTTT.

This CDR3 reads CASELWLAGGTDTQYF. Here the CDR3 DNA reads TGTGCCAGCGAGCTCTGGCTAGCGGGAGGCACAGATACGCAGTATTTT. This chain links TRBV2 with TRBJ2-3, with 10 nucleotides matching TRBD2. CDR3 size: 16 residues. V gave up 8 bases and J gave up 1 base; unmatched junction bases: 9. Germline V gives CDR1 SNHLY, CDR2 FYNNEI.

The chain links TRBV5-1 to TRBJ2-7; no clear D. V dropped 4 bases and J dropped 1 base, with 12 bases sitting between them. The CDR3 extends over 14 amino acids. Germline CDR1 SGHRS, CDR2 YFSETQ. Written as DNA, the CDR3 is TGCGCCAGCAGCCCGCGCCCGCCTTCCTACGAGCAGTACTTC. Translating it yields CASSPRPPSYEQYF. Supplemented by reference TRBV5-1 and TRBJ2-7, the full variable domain reads KAGVTQTPRYLIKTRGQQVTLSCSPISGHRSVSWYQQTPGQGLQFLFEYFSETQRNKGNFPGRFSGRQFSNSRSEMNVSTLELGDSALYLCASSPRPPSYEQYFGPGTRLTVT.

The chain joins TRBV25-1 to TRBJ2-7, with D possibly TRBD2 on 5 matching bases. Trimming stripped 4 bases from V and 0 bases from J, with 16 bases between. The CDR3 is 16 residues long. CDR1 is MGHDK, CDR2 SYGVNS, per germline. The CDR3, as DNA: TGTGCCAGCAGTGCCCCCTTAGCGAAGAGCTCCTACGAGCAGTACTTC. Translation: CASSAPLAKSSYEQYF.

The chain couples TRBV6-6 to TRBJ2-7, with D perhaps matching TRBD1 (6 bases). Per the germline V gene, CDR1 is MNHNY and CDR2 is SVGAGI (reference sequence). V was trimmed by 7 bases and J by 1 base, leaving 14 bases between them. This CDR3 has 14 residues. The CDR3 is CASNCKQGSYEQYF. The CDR3 bases are TGTGCCAGCAATTGTAAGCAGGGGTCCTACGAGCAGTACTTC.

This rearrangement joins TRBV5-6 to TRBJ1-1; 9 nucleotides align to TRBD1. J was trimmed by 1 base and V by 3 bases; bases with no gene match: 4. The CDR3 spans 15 residues. Germline V CDR1 and CDR2: SGHDT, YYEEEE. The CDR3 loop reads CASSSEQGANTEAFF. The CDR3 region has the DNA TGTGCCAGCAGCTCCGAACAGGGGGCGAACACTGAAGCTTTCTTT.

The genes are TRBV4-2 and TRBJ2-1; 8 positions agree with TRBD2. Trimming cost V 4 bases and J 3 bases; bases outside gene matches: 11. Germline CDR1 is LGHNA and CDR2 is YNFKEQ. This CDR3 contains 17 residues. The CDR3 coding sequence is TGTGCCAGCAGCCCCGGGACTAGTTTAGAGGACTACAATGAGCAGTTCTTC. Its translation: CASSPGTSLEDYNEQFF.